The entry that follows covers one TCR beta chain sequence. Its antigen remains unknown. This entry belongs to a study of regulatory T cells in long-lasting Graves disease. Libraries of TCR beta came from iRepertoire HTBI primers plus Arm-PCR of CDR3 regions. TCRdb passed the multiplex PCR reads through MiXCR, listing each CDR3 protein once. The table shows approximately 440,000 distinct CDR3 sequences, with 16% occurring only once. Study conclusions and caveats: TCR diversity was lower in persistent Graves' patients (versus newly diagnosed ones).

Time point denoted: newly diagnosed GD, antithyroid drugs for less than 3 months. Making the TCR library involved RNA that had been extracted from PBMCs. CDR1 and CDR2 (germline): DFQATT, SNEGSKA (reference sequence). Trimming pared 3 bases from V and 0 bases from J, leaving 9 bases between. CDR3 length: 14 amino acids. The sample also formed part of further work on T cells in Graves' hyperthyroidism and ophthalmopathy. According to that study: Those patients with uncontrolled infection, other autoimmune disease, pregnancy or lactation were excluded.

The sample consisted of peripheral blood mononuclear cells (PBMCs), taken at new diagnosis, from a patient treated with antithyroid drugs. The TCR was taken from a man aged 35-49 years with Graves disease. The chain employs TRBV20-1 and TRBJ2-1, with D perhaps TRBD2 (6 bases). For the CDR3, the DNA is TGCAGTGCTAGTTTCGGGAGCTCCTACAATGAGCAGTTCTTC. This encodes CSASFGSSYNEQFF.